Listed here are 21 T cell receptor beta chains from one sample, sequenced in a study of T cell changes during pregnancy in multiple sclerosis. Here immunoSEQ multiplex PCR was the method, and the copy in TCRdb shows in-frame clones only, minus some. The sample gives 70,000 or so clones, around 92% of which show up once; roughly 0.7% is in the top ten. The sample was peripheral blood, taken in the third trimester of pregnancy. These TCRs come from a female donor in good health, enrolled as a control in a pregnancy study.

J is TRBJ1-1 and V is TRBV18; a possible D gene is TRBD1 (5 bases). Germline loops: CDR1 KGHSH, CDR2 LQKENI. The CDR3 totals 14 residues. V gave up 1 base and J gave up 4 bases, with 10 bases separating them. CDR3 coding DNA: TGTGCCAGCTCACCACAAGGAAGGGGCACTGAAGCTTTCTTT. It codes for CASSPQGRGTEAFF.

The chain joins TRBV6-1 to TRBJ1-5; 7 positions agree with TRBD1. V lost 6 bases and J lost 0; bases outside the gene matches: 5. Germline V gene lookup returns CDR1 MNHNS and CDR2 SASEGT. The CDR3 totals 15 residues. The CDR3 sequence is CASREDRTSNQPQHF. The CDR3 nucleotides are TGTGCCAGCAGAGAGGACAGGACTAGCAATCAGCCCCAGCATTTT.

The chain carries TRBV11-2 and TRBJ1-4, with a possible D match to TRBD1 (6 bases). The CDR3 length is 16 residues. Germline CDR1 SGHAT, CDR2 FQNNGV. V lost 3 bases and J lost 8, with 19 bases in between. The DNA for the CDR3 is TGTGCCAGCAGCTTGGGGACACTTGGCGTCGGGGAAAAACTGTTTTTT. This sequence encodes CASSLGTLGVGEKLFF.

This sequence joins TRBV15 and TRBJ1-2; no clear D gene. V lost 3 bases and J lost 4, with 18 bases in between. The CDR3 totals 16 residues. Germline-derived CDR1 and CDR2 are LNHNV and YYDKDF (reference sequence). This CDR3 is CATSRPKSYGFYGYTF. CDR3 DNA: TGTGCCACCAGCAGGCCCAAGAGCTACGGGTTCTATGGCTACACCTTC. The variable domain in full, completed from reference TRBV15 and TRBJ1-2, reads DAMVIQNPRYQVTQFGKPVTLSCSQTLNHNVMYWYQQKSSQAPKLLFHYYDKDFNNEADTPDNFQSRRPNTSFCFLDIRSPGLGDTAMYLCATSRPKSYGFYGYTFGSGTRLTVV.

The chain recombines TRBV7-8 with TRBJ2-7, with TRBD1 matching 7 bases. This CDR3 comprises 15 residues. The germline CDR1 and CDR2 sequences are SGHVS and FQNEAQ. Trimming removed 2 bases from V and 9 bases from J; junction bases left unmatched: 13. The DNA for the CDR3 is TGTGCCAGCAGCTTAACCAGGACAGGTTCTCAACGGCAGTACTTC. This encodes CASSLTRTGSQRQYF.

This clone was counted a single time. This sequence joins TRBV19 and TRBJ1-1; 8 positions agree with TRBD1. V lost 5 bases and J lost 6; bases outside the gene matches: 11. This CDR3 is 15 amino acids long. Germline-derived CDR1 and CDR2 are LNHDA and SQIVND (reference sequence). The CDR3 is CASSARGMDRAEAFF. The CDR3 DNA reads as TGTGCCAGTAGTGCCCGGGGTATGGACAGGGCTGAAGCTTTCTTT.

V and J are TRBV4-3 and TRBJ1-5; D might be TRBD1 (6 bases). This CDR3 has 14 residues. CDR1 and CDR2 from the germline V gene are LGHNA and YSLEER. The V end lost 3 bases, the J end lost 0 bases, and 6 bases lay between the germline ends. This chain's CDR3 is CASSQGHSNQPQHF. CDR3 DNA: TGCGCCAGCAGCCAGGGACATAGCAATCAGCCCCAGCATTTT.

This clone was recorded once. The chain combines TRBV4-1 with TRBJ2-1; 11 positions agree with TRBD2. CDR1 is MGHRA, CDR2 YSYEKL, per germline. The J segment lost 4 bases and the V segment lost 3 bases, leaving 8 bases of the junction unmatched. There are 17 residues in the CDR3. CDR3 bases: TGCGCCAGCAGCCAGGGGTCCGGGACTAGCGGATACAATGAGCAGTTCTTC. It is translated as CASSQGSGTSGYNEQFF.

The chain joins TRBV6-1 to TRBJ1-5, with 9 nucleotides matching TRBD1. CDR3 length equals 15 residues. Germline CDR1 MNHNS, CDR2 SASEGT. V gave up 3 bases and J gave up 6 bases; unmatched junction bases: 6. CDR3 loop: CASSDQDRGGQPQHF. The CDR3, as DNA: TGTGCCAGCAGTGACCAGGACAGGGGAGGTCAGCCCCAGCATTTT.

The CDR3 region has the DNA TGTGCCAGCAGTCCCGGGACAGGGGACATTCAGTACTTC. Translation gives CASSPGTGDIQYF. The chain links TRBV27 to TRBJ2-4, with 10 bases matching TRBD1. The germline CDR1 and CDR2 sequences are MNHEY and SMNVEV (reference sequence). The V and J ends lost 5 bases and 8 bases, in that order; junction bases with no gene match: 3. The CDR3 runs 13 residues.

The chain couples TRBV27 to TRBJ2-7; 9 nucleotides agree with TRBD1. V dropped 2 bases and J dropped 0; count of bases not matched to a gene: 5. CDR1 is MNHEY, CDR2 SMNVEV, per germline (reference sequence). This CDR3 has 16 amino acids. CDR3 sequence reads: CASSLVGTGLSYEQYF. The CDR3 DNA is TGTGCCAGCAGTTTAGTCGGGACAGGGCTCTCCTACGAGCAGTACTTC.

The chain has TRBV5-1 and TRBJ2-7; a weak D match, TRBD2 (5 bases). V gave up 3 bases and J gave up 0 bases, with 13 bases separating them. The CDR3 has 15 amino acids. The germline V gene has CDR1 SGHRS and CDR2 YFSETQ. Written as DNA, the CDR3 is TGCGCCAGCAGCTCTTCCCCCGGGGTCTCCTACGAGCAGTACTTC. Translating gives CASSSSPGVSYEQYF.

This chain joins TRBV7-2 and TRBJ2-7; D possibly corresponds to TRBD1 (5 bases). CDR1 is SGHTA and CDR2 is FQGNSA in the germline V gene. Trimming shortened V by 5 bases and J by 0 bases, and 14 bases separated the two germline ends. The CDR3 loop spans 15 amino acids. The CDR3 reads CASSPPRGSSYEQYF. In DNA form, the CDR3 reads TGTGCCAGCAGCCCGCCTAGGGGCTCCTCCTACGAGCAGTACTTC.

This chain joins TRBV18 and TRBJ1-1, with 8 bases fitting TRBD1. V lost 2 bases and J lost 11; bases outside the gene matches: 10. This CDR3 contains 14 residues. Germline V gene lookup returns CDR1 KGHSH and CDR2 LQKENI. The CDR3 nucleotides read TGTGCCAGCTCACCATCACAAGGGGGACAGGTGGCTTTCTTT. It specifies CASSPSQGGQVAFF. The entire variable domain, with the rest obtained from reference TRBV18 and TRBJ1-1, is as follows: NAGVMQNPRHLVRRRGQEARLRCSPMKGHSHVYWYRQLPEEGLKFMVYLQKENIIDESGMPKERFSAEFPKEGPSILRIQQVVRGDSAAYFCASSPSQGGQVAFFGQGTRLTVV.

This chain joins TRBV11-3 and TRBJ2-6; D possibly corresponds to TRBD1 (5 bases). V was pared by 4 bases and J by 2 bases, with 9 bases between. Germline V CDR1 and CDR2: SGHNT, YENEEA. There are 15 residues in the CDR3. The CDR3 loop reads CASSSDSTGANVLTF. The DNA for the CDR3 is TGTGCCAGCAGCTCCGACAGTACTGGGGCCAACGTCCTGACTTTC.

The rearrangement joins TRBV11-2 to TRBJ2-1; 11 bases agree with TRBD1. The junction had 8 bases not matched to a gene; V was cut back by 4 bases and J by 6 bases. Looked up from germline, CDR1 is SGHAT and CDR2 is FQNNGV. This CDR3 is built from 16 residues. CDR3 amino acids: CASSSTDRGPPNEQFF. The CDR3 bases are TGTGCCAGCAGCTCGACGGACAGGGGGCCTCCCAATGAGCAGTTCTTC. Combining the CDR3 with reference TRBV11-2 and TRBJ2-1 gives the whole variable domain EAGVAQSPRYKIIEKRQSVAFWCNPISGHATLYWYQQILGQGPKLLIQFQNNGVVDDSQLPKDRFSAERLKGVDSTLKIQPAKLEDSAVYLCASSSTDRGPPNEQFFGPGTRLTVL.

The chain couples TRBV4-3 to TRBJ2-7; tentatively, D is TRBD2 (6 bases). Per germline, CDR1 LGHNA and CDR2 YSLEER. V gave up 0 bases and J gave up 3 bases, with 12 bases separating them. This CDR3 spans 15 amino acids. This CDR3 reads CASSQDPIAVYEQYF. CDR3 DNA: TGCGCCAGCAGCCAAGATCCAATAGCGGTCTACGAGCAGTACTTC.

The chain carries TRBV11-2 and TRBJ2-3; D might be TRBD1 (6 bases). V was trimmed by 4 bases and J by 2 bases, leaving 13 bases between them. Germline CDR1 reads SGHAT; CDR2 reads FQNNGV. The CDR3 loop spans 15 amino acids. The chain's CDR3 is CASSSGVIPTDTQYF. The CDR3 region has the DNA TGTGCCAGCAGCTCAGGGGTGATACCCACAGATACGCAGTATTTT.

The chain couples TRBV7-8 to TRBJ2-1, with TRBD2 identical over 14 bases. The CDR3 covers 16 residues. From germline, CDR1 is SGHVS and CDR2 FQNEAQ. Trimming took 5 bases from V and 10 from J; bases not matched to a gene: 10. CDR3 amino acids: CASSGPGLAGVWEQFF. DNA of the CDR3: TGTGCCAGCAGCGGACCGGGACTAGCGGGAGTGTGGGAGCAGTTCTTC.

The chain uses TRBV5-1 and TRBJ1-1; D might be TRBD1 (6 bases). Germline V gene data show CDR1 as SGHRS and CDR2 as YFSETQ. CDR3 length equals 14 residues. V was pared by 0 bases and J by 6 bases, with 12 bases between. The CDR3 reads CASSLVGAGAEAFF. Here the CDR3 DNA reads TGCGCCAGCAGCTTGGTGGGCGCAGGGGCTGAAGCTTTCTTT.

V gene TRBV5-1 combines with J gene TRBJ2-3; 15 positions agree with TRBD2. V lost 1 base to trimming and J lost 4 bases; unmatched junction nucleotides: 4. CDR1 and CDR2 (germline): SGHRS, YFSETQ. This CDR3 is built from 17 residues. The CDR3 nucleotides read TGCGCCAGCAGCTTGTCGGGACTAGCGGGGGGCGCAGATACGCAGTATTTT. Amino acid sequence: CASSLSGLAGGADTQYF.